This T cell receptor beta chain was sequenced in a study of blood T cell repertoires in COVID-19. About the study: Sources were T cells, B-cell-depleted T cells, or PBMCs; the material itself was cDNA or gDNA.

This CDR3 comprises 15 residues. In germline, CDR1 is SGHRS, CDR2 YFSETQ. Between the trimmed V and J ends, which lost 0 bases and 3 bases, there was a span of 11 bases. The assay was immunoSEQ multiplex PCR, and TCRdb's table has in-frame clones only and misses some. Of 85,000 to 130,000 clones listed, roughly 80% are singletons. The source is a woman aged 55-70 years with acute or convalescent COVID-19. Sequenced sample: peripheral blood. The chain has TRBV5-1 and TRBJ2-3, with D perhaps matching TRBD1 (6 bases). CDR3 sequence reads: CASSLDPRGTDTQYF. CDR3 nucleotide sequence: TGCGCCAGCAGCTTGGATCCCAGGGGAACAGATACGCAGTATTTT.